This T cell receptor beta chain was sequenced for a study of breast tumors, draining lymph nodes, adjacent tissues. Study-wide results and limits: Tumor T cell lymph node origin was a supported hypothesis, not proven.

TCRdb redid the calling of the multiplex PCR reads with MiXCR, one entry per CDR3 protein. This table has tens of thousands of distinct CDR3 sequences, over 60% appearing once. V was cut by 1 base and J by 8 bases, with 8 bases left in between. Germline CDR1 is MGHRA and CDR2 is YSYEKL. CDR3 length: 13 residues. Comments on this clonotype: What it recognizes is unknown.

The sequence was obtained from a female donor with breast cancer. Some clones in this sample may be carry-over from other donors' samples. The chain combines TRBV4-1 with TRBJ1-4; the D is unclear. Material: tumor-adjacent breast tissue. The DNA for the CDR3 is TGCGCCAGCAGCCAAGTTTTAAGAGAAAAACTGTTTTTT. Translation gives CASSQVLREKLFF.